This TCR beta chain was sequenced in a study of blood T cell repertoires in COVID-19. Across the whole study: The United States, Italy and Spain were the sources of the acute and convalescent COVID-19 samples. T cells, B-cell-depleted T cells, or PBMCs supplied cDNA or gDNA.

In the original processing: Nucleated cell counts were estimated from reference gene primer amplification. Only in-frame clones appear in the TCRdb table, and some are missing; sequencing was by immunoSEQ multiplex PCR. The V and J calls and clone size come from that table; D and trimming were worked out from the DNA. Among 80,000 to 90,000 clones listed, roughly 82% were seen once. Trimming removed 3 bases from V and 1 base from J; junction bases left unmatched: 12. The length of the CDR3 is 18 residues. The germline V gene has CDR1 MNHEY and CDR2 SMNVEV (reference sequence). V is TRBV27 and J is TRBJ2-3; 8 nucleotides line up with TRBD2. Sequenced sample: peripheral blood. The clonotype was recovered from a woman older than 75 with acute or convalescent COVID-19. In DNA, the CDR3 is TGTGCCAGCAGTTTCCCCAAATTTCTAGCGGGCGGCACAGATACGCAGTATTTT. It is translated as CASSFPKFLAGGTDTQYF.